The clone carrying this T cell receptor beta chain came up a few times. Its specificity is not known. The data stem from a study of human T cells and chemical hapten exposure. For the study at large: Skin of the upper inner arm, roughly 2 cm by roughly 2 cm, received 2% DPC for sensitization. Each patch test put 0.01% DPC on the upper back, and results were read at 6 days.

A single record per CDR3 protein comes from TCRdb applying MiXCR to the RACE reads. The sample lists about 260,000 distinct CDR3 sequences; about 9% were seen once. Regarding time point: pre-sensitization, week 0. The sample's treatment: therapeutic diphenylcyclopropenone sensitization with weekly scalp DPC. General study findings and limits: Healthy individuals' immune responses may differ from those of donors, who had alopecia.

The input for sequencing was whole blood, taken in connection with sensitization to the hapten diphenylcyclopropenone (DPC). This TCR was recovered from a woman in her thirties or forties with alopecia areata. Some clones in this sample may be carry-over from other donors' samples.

The CDR3: CASSLQGAGGNTIYF. CDR3 nucleotide sequence: TGTGCCAGCAGTCTACAGGGGGCGGGTGGAAACACCATATATTTT. The chain combines TRBV28 with TRBJ1-3; 9 bases map to TRBD1. The length of the CDR3 is 15 residues. Losses at the gene ends were 5 bases for V and 3 bases for J; bases not matched to a gene: 5. Germline V gene data show CDR1 as MDHEN and CDR2 as SYDVKM. Complete variable domain (other parts from reference TRBV28 and TRBJ1-3): DVKVTQSSRYLVKRTGEKVFLECVQDMDHENMFWYRQDPGLGLRLIYFSYDVKMKEKGDIPEGYSVSREKKERFSLILESASTNQTSMYLCASSLQGAGGNTIYFGEGSWLTVV.